Listed below are T cell receptor beta chains from one sample, sequenced in a study of cytomegalovirus exposure and HLA in healthy donors. Sequencing used immunoSEQ multiplex PCR; TCRdb keeps in-frame clones, though not all of them. The sample includes about 98,000 clones, around 80% of them seen just once. Sequenced sample: PBMCs. Receptor source: a man in his fifties or sixties in good health and CMV-seropositive. Both conserved end residues are part of each CDR3. Fields, in order: J gene, V gene, CDR3 protein.

j_call: TRBJ1-3; v_call: TRBV6-5; cdr3_aa: CASSLGGSGNTIYF
j_call: TRBJ2-1; v_call: TRBV11-2; cdr3_aa: CASSPLTGNNEQFF
j_call: TRBJ2-3; v_call: TRBV5-4; cdr3_aa: CASSLRTGGSRYF
j_call: TRBJ1-6; v_call: TRBV6-5; cdr3_aa: CASSYSGQGESPLHF
j_call: TRBJ2-2; v_call: TRBV19; cdr3_aa: CASSIRGTGVNTGELFF
j_call: TRBJ2-3; v_call: TRBV2; cdr3_aa: CASSPRGQGSDTQYF
j_call: TRBJ2-7; v_call: TRBV15; cdr3_aa: CATSRDAVSSYEQYF
j_call: TRBJ1-2; v_call: TRBV4-2; cdr3_aa: CASSRVPGQDNYGYTF
j_call: TRBJ1-5; v_call: TRBV5-6; cdr3_aa: CASSLWTGGNQPQHF
j_call: TRBJ1-1; v_call: TRBV11-3; cdr3_aa: CASSSEMNTEAFF
j_call: TRBJ2-7; v_call: TRBV10-2; cdr3_aa: CASTTGYEQYF
j_call: TRBJ1-5; v_call: TRBV28; cdr3_aa: CASSLPFTTGRNQPQHF
j_call: TRBJ1-1; v_call: TRBV2; cdr3_aa: CASSPDRGAEAFF
j_call: TRBJ1-5; v_call: TRBV7-8; cdr3_aa: CASIHLQSQDNQAQPQHF
j_call: TRBJ1-6; v_call: TRBV25-1; cdr3_aa: CASSWDRDNSPLHF
j_call: TRBJ2-1; v_call: TRBV4-1; cdr3_aa: CASSWGPLAGNEQFF
j_call: TRBJ1-5; v_call: TRBV7-8; cdr3_aa: CASSAIIVLGGQPQHF
j_call: TRBJ1-2; v_call: TRBV7-8; cdr3_aa: CASSSYFTGTGGDYGYTF
j_call: TRBJ1-3; v_call: TRBV6-6; cdr3_aa: CASSTLSGIRNTIYF
j_call: TRBJ2-5; v_call: TRBV5-4; cdr3_aa: CASSLEGGGGGETQYF
j_call: TRBJ2-3; v_call: TRBV5-6; cdr3_aa: CASSVGDTQYF
j_call: TRBJ1-2; v_call: TRBV28; cdr3_aa: CASSSYQGYGYTF
j_call: TRBJ1-4; v_call: TRBV30; cdr3_aa: CAWSVPGVHEKLFF
j_call: TRBJ2-2; v_call: TRBV4-3; cdr3_aa: CASSQDNPGTGELFF
j_call: TRBJ1-6; v_call: TRBV10-1; cdr3_aa: CASERKTGFHSPLHF
j_call: TRBJ2-5; v_call: TRBV19; cdr3_aa: CASSPTSGGPGVTQYF